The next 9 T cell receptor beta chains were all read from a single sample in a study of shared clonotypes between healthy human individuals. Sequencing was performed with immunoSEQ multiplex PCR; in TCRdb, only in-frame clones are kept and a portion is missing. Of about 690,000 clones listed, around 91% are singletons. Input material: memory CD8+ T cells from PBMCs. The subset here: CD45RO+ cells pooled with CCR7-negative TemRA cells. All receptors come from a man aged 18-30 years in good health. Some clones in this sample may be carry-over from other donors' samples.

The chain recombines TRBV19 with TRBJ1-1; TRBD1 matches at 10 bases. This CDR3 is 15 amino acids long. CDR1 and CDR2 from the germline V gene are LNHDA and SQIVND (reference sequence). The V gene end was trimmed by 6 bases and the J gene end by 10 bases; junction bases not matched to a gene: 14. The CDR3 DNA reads TGTGCCAGTAGGGCATACACCGGGACAGGGGCAGTAGCTTTCTTT. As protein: CASRAYTGTGAVAFF.

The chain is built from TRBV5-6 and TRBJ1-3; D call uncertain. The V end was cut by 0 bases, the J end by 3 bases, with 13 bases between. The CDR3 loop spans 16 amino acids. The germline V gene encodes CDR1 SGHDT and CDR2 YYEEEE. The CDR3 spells CASSLEVSGYGNTIYF. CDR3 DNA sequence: TGTGCCAGCAGCTTGGAGGTTTCGGGATATGGAAACACCATATATTTT.

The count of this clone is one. Here the CDR3 DNA reads TGCGCCAGCAGCCAAGAAGACTGGGACCGAACCTACGAGCAGTACTTC. Translation gives CASSQEDWDRTYEQYF. The V gene is TRBV4-1, the J gene TRBJ2-7; D tentatively fits TRBD1 or TRBD2 (5 bases each). Germline loops: CDR1 MGHRA, CDR2 YSYEKL. The CDR3 extends over 16 amino acids. V was trimmed by 0 bases and J by 2 bases, leaving 14 bases between them.

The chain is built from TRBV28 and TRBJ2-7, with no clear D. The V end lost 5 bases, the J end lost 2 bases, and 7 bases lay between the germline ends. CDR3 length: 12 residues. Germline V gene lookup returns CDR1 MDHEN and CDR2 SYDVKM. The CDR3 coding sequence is TGTGCCAGCAGTCAAACACCCTACGAGCAGTACTTC. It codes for CASSQTPYEQYF.

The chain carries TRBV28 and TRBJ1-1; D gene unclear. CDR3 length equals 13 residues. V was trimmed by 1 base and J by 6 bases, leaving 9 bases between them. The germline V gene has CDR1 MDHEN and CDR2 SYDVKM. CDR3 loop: CASSLSRRAEAFF. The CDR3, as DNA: TGTGCCAGCAGTTTATCCAGGAGGGCTGAAGCTTTCTTT. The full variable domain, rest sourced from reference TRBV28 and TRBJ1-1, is DVKVTQSSRYLVKRTGEKVFLECVQDMDHENMFWYRQDPGLGLRLIYFSYDVKMKEKGDIPEGYSVSREKKERFSLILESASTNQTSMYLCASSLSRRAEAFFGQGTRLTVV.

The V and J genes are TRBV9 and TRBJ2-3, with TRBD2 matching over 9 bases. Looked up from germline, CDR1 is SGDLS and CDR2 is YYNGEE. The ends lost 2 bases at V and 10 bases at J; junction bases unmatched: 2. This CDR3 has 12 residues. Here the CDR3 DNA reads TGTGCCAGCAGCGTCGGACTAGCGCCGCAGTATTTT. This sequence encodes CASSVGLAPQYF.

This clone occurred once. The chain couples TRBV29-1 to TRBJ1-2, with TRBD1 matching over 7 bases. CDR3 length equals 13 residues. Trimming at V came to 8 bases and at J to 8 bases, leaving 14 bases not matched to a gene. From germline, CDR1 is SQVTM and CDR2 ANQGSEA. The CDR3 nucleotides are TGCAGCACACCGTGGGAGGGGGCGGGCGGCTACACCTTC. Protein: CSTPWEGAGGYTF.

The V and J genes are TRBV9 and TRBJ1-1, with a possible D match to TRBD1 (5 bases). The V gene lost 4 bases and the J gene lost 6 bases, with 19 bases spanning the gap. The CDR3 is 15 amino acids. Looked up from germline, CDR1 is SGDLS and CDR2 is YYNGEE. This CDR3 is CASSPAGTPVAEAFF. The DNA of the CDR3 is TGTGCCAGCAGCCCAGCCGGGACCCCCGTGGCTGAAGCTTTCTTT.

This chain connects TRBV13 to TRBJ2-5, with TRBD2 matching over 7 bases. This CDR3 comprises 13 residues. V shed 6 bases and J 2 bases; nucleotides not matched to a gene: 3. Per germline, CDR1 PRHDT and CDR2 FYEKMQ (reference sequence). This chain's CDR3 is CASRSGGQETQYF. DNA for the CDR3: TGTGCCAGCAGGTCGGGAGGACAAGAGACCCAGTACTTC.